The 13 T cell receptor beta chains in this list originate from one sample, sequenced in a study of cytomegalovirus exposure and HLA in healthy donors. The PCR made use of 60 Vbeta and 13 Jbeta primers. Some clones are missing from TCRdb's copy, which holds only in-frame ones; the method was immunoSEQ multiplex PCR. Of around 210,000 clones in the sample, around 78% were seen once. The sequenced sample was PBMCs. These receptors came from a boy aged 10-17 years in good health and CMV-seronegative.

This clone turned up a few times. The genes are TRBV30 and TRBJ1-3; no clear D gene. V shed 4 bases and J shed 3 bases, with 7 bases lying between them. Per germline, CDR1 GTSNPN and CDR2 SVGIG (reference sequence). This CDR3 has 12 residues. The DNA for the CDR3 is TGTGCCTGGATTCTCGGTGGAAACACCATATATTTT. As protein: CAWILGGNTIYF.

This clone occurred a few times. V and J are TRBV25-1 and TRBJ2-1, with D possibly matching TRBD2 (6 bases). Germline V lookup: CDR1 MGHDK, CDR2 SYGVNS. V was trimmed by 3 bases and J by 3 bases, leaving 12 bases between them. CDR3 size: 15 residues. CDR3 sequence (DNA): TGTGCCAGCAGTGAGCGGGGAGGTAGCTACAATGAGCAGTTCTTC. It codes for CASSERGGSYNEQFF.

The V call is TRBV15, the J call TRBJ2-1; 10 bases align to TRBD2. The CDR3 loop spans 17 amino acids. The V gene end was trimmed by 3 bases and the J gene end by 9 bases; junction bases not matched to a gene: 14. In germline, CDR1 is LNHNV, CDR2 YYDKDF (reference sequence). CDR3 loop: CATSSLESSGRQGEQFF. CDR3 DNA: TGTGCCACCAGCAGTCTAGAGTCTAGCGGGAGACAGGGTGAGCAGTTCTTC.

This sequence joins TRBV5-1 and TRBJ1-1; 8 bases are shared with TRBD1. This CDR3 contains 15 residues. The ends lost 0 bases at V and 3 bases at J; junction bases unmatched: 4. The germline V gene has CDR1 SGHRS and CDR2 YFSETQ. The CDR3 DNA is TGCGCCAGCAGCTTGGGACAGGGGCGGTACACTGAAGCTTTCTTT. Its protein product is CASSLGQGRYTEAFF.

This clone was picked up a small number of times. V is TRBV4-2 and J is TRBJ2-3; D might be TRBD2 (6 bases). V was shortened by 1 base and J by 4 bases, with 15 bases between the two germline ends. This CDR3 has 16 residues. CDR1 is LGHNA, CDR2 YNFKEQ, per germline. CDR3 in amino acids: CASSQAAGGAADTQYF. The CDR3 nucleotides are TGTGCCAGCAGCCAAGCCGCTGGCGGGGCGGCAGATACGCAGTATTTT.

The CDR3 is CASRPKGARNQPQHF. As DNA, the CDR3 is TGTGCCAGCAGGCCAAAGGGGGCGCGCAATCAGCCCCAGCATTTT. The V gene is TRBV6-1, the J gene TRBJ1-5, with TRBD1 identical over 7 bases. The V gene end was trimmed by 6 bases and the J gene end by 2 bases; junction bases not matched to a gene: 7. CDR1 and CDR2 (germline): MNHNS, SASEGT. The CDR3 has 15 amino acids.

The genes are TRBV30 and TRBJ1-1, with D perhaps TRBD1 (6 bases). Germline loops: CDR1 GTSNPN, CDR2 SVGIG (reference sequence). V was clipped by 4 bases and J by 1 base, with 13 bases between them. The CDR3 covers 14 residues. CDR3 loop: CAWNPGGQNTEAFF. The CDR3 nucleotides read TGTGCCTGGAACCCCGGGGGGCAGAACACTGAAGCTTTCTTT.

The chain has TRBV5-1 and TRBJ2-1, with a possible D match to TRBD2 (6 bases). The germline V gene has CDR1 SGHRS and CDR2 YFSETQ. V lost 5 bases and J lost 5, with 11 bases in between. The CDR3 extends over 13 amino acids. As DNA, the CDR3 is TGCGCCAGCAGGTTCGGGAGCAACAATGAGCAGTTCTTC. Translation gives CASRFGSNNEQFF.

This rearrangement joins TRBV11-2 to TRBJ2-1; no reliable D call. The CDR3 covers 16 residues. V lost 1 base and J lost 6, with 16 bases in between. Germline V gene lookup returns CDR1 SGHAT and CDR2 FQNNGV. CDR3 coding DNA: TGTGCCAGCAGCTTAGTCGAGACTCCTCGCCGCAATGAGCAGTTCTTC. It translates to CASSLVETPRRNEQFF.

As to this clone: The same CDR3 can be traced to other DNA sequences in this sample. The V gene is TRBV30, the J gene TRBJ2-7; D uncertain. V was clipped by 2 bases and J by 1 base, with 6 bases between them. CDR1 and CDR2 (germline): GTSNPN, SVGIG (reference sequence). This CDR3 region has 12 residues. Here the CDR3 reads CAWSPLSYEQYF. The CDR3 nucleotides are TGTGCCTGGAGTCCCCTTTCCTACGAGCAGTACTTC.

As for this clone: A junction boundary mismatches the germline segment, possibly from a read error. The chain couples TRBV7-7 to TRBJ2-5; no firm D call. Germline loops: CDR1 SSHAT, CDR2 FNYEAQ (reference sequence). CDR3 length equals 11 residues. Written as DNA, the CDR3 is TGTGCTAGCAGCTCCGGGGAGACCCAGTACTTC. Encoded protein: CASSSGETQYF. Drawing the rest from reference TRBV7-7 and TRBJ2-5, the complete variable domain is GAGVSQSPRYKVTKRGQDVTLRCDPISSHATLYWYQQALGQGPEFLTYFNYEAQPDKSGLPSDRFSAERPEGSISTLTIQRTEQRDSAMYRCASSSGETQYFGPGTRLLVL.

The chain combines TRBV30 with TRBJ1-5, with no clear D. The V and J ends lost 3 bases and 5 bases respectively, with 11 bases between them. The CDR3 is 13 residues long. Germline V gene sequence: CDR1 GTSNPN, CDR2 SVGIG (reference sequence). DNA for the CDR3: TGTGCCTGGAGCGACGGGTACCATCAGCCCCAGCATTTT. Protein sequence: CAWSDGYHQPQHF.

The chain carries TRBV29-1 and TRBJ1-4, with a possible D match to TRBD1 (5 bases). With 4 bases removed from V and 6 bases from J, the gap between germline ends came to 12 bases. The CDR3 totals 13 residues. Per germline, CDR1 SQVTM and CDR2 ANQGSEA. CDR3 sequence: CSVVGGTDEKLFF. The CDR3 nucleotides read TGCAGCGTTGTGGGGGGAACGGATGAAAAACTGTTTTTT.